The entry below gives a single T cell receptor (beta chain) sequence along with its context. Its antigen is currently not known. One end of the junction does not line up with germline, which may come from a read error. The cohort comprised 550 to 700 healthy bone marrow donors. At the time of sampling, every cohort member was nominally healthy, though immune exposures that went unrecorded were likely present. The donor tested CMV seropositive, placing the donor among the approximately 290 seropositive members of the cohort. Each donor provided a peripheral blood sample, and peripheral blood mononuclear cells were used for TCR beta sequencing. Genomic DNA extraction from the blood cell samples was performed with the Qiagen DNeasy Blood Extraction Kit. The data stem from a study of cytomegalovirus exposure and HLA in healthy donors (TCRdb year 2017). About the study as a whole: An earlier analysis of approximately 600 of the donors reported roughly 300 Gb of sequence data and some 120 million unique TCR beta sequences from 150 million to 200 million T cells. About five DR-DQ haplotypes were treated as single units for association and clustering because of strong linkage in the cohort. The study combined high-throughput TCR immunosequencing, statistical association of individual TCRs with disease status, and machine learning to predict cytomegalovirus infection status. Typing coverage varied by locus: roughly 629-640 donors for A, B, C, DRB1 and DQB1; roughly 560 for DQA1; around 610 for DPA1; roughly 450 for DPB1. Both class I and class II loci were covered by HLA typing, at four-digit resolution. The study used immunosequencing to profile the T cell repertoires of 670 or so subjects and linked those repertoires to cytomegalovirus serostatus. A later genetic analysis used genome-wide SNP genotypes for about 60% of the roughly 700 donors, treating that subset as a discovery cohort. On average, over 200,000 unique TCR beta nucleotide sequences were sequenced per donor among about 400 genotyped donors of the cohort, with 15% to 20% of those sequences being non-productive. The study aimed to test whether cataloging public T cell receptors could reveal signatures of past pathogen exposure. Donor age, sex, ethnicity and CMV serostatus were compiled together with the repertoire data. In addition to the first cohort of around 670 subjects, a separate validation cohort of around 110 different subjects was used. An early release covering approximately 600 HLA-typed donors comprised roughly 300 gigabases of sequencing data and approximately 85 million unique TCR sequences. Among the roughly 400 genotyped donors, around 81% belonged to the genetic ancestry cluster associated with self-reported Caucasian donors. To study patterns of TCR occurrence, a later analysis re-analyzed previously published TCR beta repertoires from 650 to 750 donors and added high-resolution HLA genotyping. An earlier analysis of some 600 of the donors applied high-throughput TCR beta sequencing to assess whether each TCR beta V gene segment acted as functional or pseudogenic. Rather than using new phenotypic data, the later analysis identified candidate immune exposures from TCR beta sequences and from how often those sequences occurred across donors. Every repertoire in the discovery cohort had been generated on one and the same sequencing platform. The paper as a whole reports these results and caveats: The authors suggested that the approach could potentially be extended to other disease states and immunological phenotypes. A later genetic analysis associated a missense DCLRE1C variant with V-gene and J-gene trimming of TCR beta chains, and an independent cohort replicated the association. A later analysis found that TCR association rates varied across HLA loci, with DRB1 alleles showing the most associated TCRs and HLA-C alleles the fewest. In an earlier analysis of 450 to 750 of the donors, most TCR beta V segments appeared in productive rearrangements about 87% or about 30% of the time, broadly matching IMGT annotations. A further reported finding was that TCR beta sequences accurately predicted the HLA-A and HLA-B alleles for most subjects in the first cohort. Some IMGT-functional V segments, including TRBV6-2 and TRBV6-3, could not be distinguished by the 87-base-pair reads and were therefore excluded. The classifier was reported to diagnose cytomegalovirus status with high specificity and sensitivity in both the original cohort and the validation cohort. The presence/absence analyses assumed that sequencing depth was roughly uniform across donors, and that assumption may not be true. In this cohort, only TCR beta chains were sequenced, and detectable features were limited by the absence of alpha or paired-chain data. A later analysis associated about 18,000 TCR beta sequences with specific HLA alleles at a false discovery rate of 0.05. In the study, approximately 160 TCR beta chains were listed as associated with cytomegalovirus. Immune exposure information for the cohort was limited to CMV serostatus. According to a later genetic analysis, donors in an Asian-associated ancestry cluster had fewer N-insertions in productive TCRs than the approximately 700-donor mean. Assigning TCR associations to individual alleles was difficult when HLA alleles, especially DR and DQ, strongly co-occurred. A few of the identified cytomegalovirus-associated TCR beta chains were confirmed in vitro to be specific for cytomegalovirus antigens. A later analysis found that most CMV-associated TCR beta chains appeared HLA-restricted, with HLA associations seemingly driven largely by CMV exposure. While some public TCRs were present in many individuals, most TCR sequences turned up only very rarely across donors. Because counts were too low, 15 to 20 rarely observed V segments, including chromosome 9 orphons, were excluded from the earlier analysis of a few hundred of the donors. Linkage disequilibrium might explain the correlated functional status among segregating V segments, but an unknown experimental factor could not be excluded. The sequencing pipeline was judged likely to have produced a cluster of highly shared sequence variants as a technical artifact. According to a later analysis, parvovirus B19, influenza, CMV and Epstein-Barr virus appeared linked to several top co-occurrence clusters. In a later analysis, HLA-associated TCR beta chains showed more clonal expansion and lower generation probabilities than non-associated chains that were equally common. Because some donors lacked HLA typing at each locus, the association tests relied only on the typed subset.

The library was prepared using the immunoSEQ multiplex PCR assay. The multiplex PCR relied on a mix of 60 forward primers for TCR Vbeta segments and 13 reverse primers for TCR Jbeta segments. A multiplex PCR assay on genomic DNA amplified the CDR3 region of rearranged TCR beta genes. The Illumina HiSeq System was used to sequence the amplified TCR beta libraries as 87-base-pair reads. The paper's data handling went like this. A later analysis tallied 75 million to 85 million unique TCR beta chains across the roughly 610 repertoires, and around 10 million of those chains were shared by two or more donors. Raw reads were error-corrected and collapsed into unique sequences with a nearest-neighbor algorithm that merged closely related sequences to remove PCR and sequencing errors. V, D and J gene segments were assigned by aligning CDR3 sequences to IMGT reference sequences. For a sequence to be retained, at least a six-nucleotide match to both a V gene segment and a J gene segment was required. Rearrangements were classified as productive when the CDR3 lacked stop codons and remained in frame with V and J, and all other rearrangements were classified as non-productive. CDR3 was defined by IMGT convention, running from the second conserved V-encoded cysteine to the conserved J-encoded phenylalanine. In an earlier analysis of just under 600 of the donors, sequences lacking an unambiguous match to a single V gene segment were excluded. In an earlier analysis of roughly 500 of the donors, V segments were called functional above 56.7% productive rearrangements and were called segregating when the between-donor standard deviation exceeded 5%. To diagnose cytomegalovirus status from the catalog of TCR beta chain sequences, a statistical classification framework was built. A later analysis assigned V and J genes by comparing TCR nucleotide sequences with IMGT/GENE-DB human TR gene sequences. A later analysis assigned CDR3 sequences and most-parsimonious VDJ recombination scenarios with the TCRdist pipeline. In a later analysis, each TCR beta chain was defined by its CDR3 amino acid sequence together with its V-gene family, and reads lacking a unique V-gene family were excluded. In a later analysis, around 650 highly shared, low-generation-probability nucleotide sequences were removed to address suspected cross-contamination and a sequencing artifact. In a later analysis, a clonal expansion index for each public chain was calculated from normalized within-repertoire ranks of inferred template counts. In a later analysis, generation probabilities were computed with a VDJ recombination model fitted to out-of-frame rearrangements, and the resulting probabilities were checked against IGoR. Hypergeometric tests were used in a later analysis to score TCR-TCR, TCR-HLA and TCR-CMV co-occurrence, with a repertoire-size bias correction applied to the TCR pairs. False discovery rates were estimated in a later analysis by permuting HLA or CMV assignments 20 times. A later analysis grouped co-occurring TCRs with DBSCAN, adding TCRdist sequence similarity when clustering within HLA-allele-positive subsets. For co-occurrence clustering, repertoires with fewer than 30,000 or more than 120,000 public chains were excluded, along with four or five repertoires with anomalous nucleotide sharing. The immuneACCESS repertoire file appears here via TCRdb, limited to in-frame rearrangements. These files lack a portion of the clones; in checked studies, under half of the deficit traces to unresolved V genes, and the cause of the others is not known. The V and J calls and the clone size are those of that table, but D and trimming were determined from the DNA. The sample table lists about 100,000 clones, about 80% of them with a count of one. The top ten clonotypes cover more than 2% of the sample.

According to the germline V gene, CDR1 reads SNHLY and CDR2 reads FYNNEI. The CDR3 numbers 15 residues from cysteine through phenylalanine. Only the CDR3 region is kept as DNA, spanning 45 bases read in frame from base 1. The source is a man over 45 in good health and CMV-seropositive. Sequencing used PBMCs. The receptor chain draws on TRBV2 and TRBJ2-6, with 7 bases aligning to TRBD1. The DNA reads TGTGCCAGCAGGTTACAGGGGTCCGGGGCCAACGGCCTGACTTTC. It translates as CASRLQGSGANGLTF.